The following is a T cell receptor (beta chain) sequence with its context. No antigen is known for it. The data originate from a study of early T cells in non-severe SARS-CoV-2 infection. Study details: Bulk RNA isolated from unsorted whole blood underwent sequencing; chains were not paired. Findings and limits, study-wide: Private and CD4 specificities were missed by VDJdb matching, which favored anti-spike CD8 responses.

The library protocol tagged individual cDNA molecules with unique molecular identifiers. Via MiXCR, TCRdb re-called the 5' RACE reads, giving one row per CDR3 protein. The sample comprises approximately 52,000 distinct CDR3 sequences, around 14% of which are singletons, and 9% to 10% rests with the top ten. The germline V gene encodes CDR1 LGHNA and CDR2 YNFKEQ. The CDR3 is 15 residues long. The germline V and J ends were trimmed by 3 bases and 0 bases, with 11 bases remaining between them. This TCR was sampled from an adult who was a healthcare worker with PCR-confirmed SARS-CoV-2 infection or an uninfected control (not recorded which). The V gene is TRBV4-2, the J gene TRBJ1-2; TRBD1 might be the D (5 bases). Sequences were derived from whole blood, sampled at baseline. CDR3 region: CASSQGLSANYGYTF. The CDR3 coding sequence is TGTGCCAGCAGCCAGGGACTGTCAGCTAACTATGGCTACACCTTC.